What follows are 27 T cell receptor beta chains derived from one specimen sequenced in a study of shared clonotypes between healthy human individuals. Sequencing was performed with immunoSEQ multiplex PCR; in TCRdb, only in-frame clones are kept and a portion is missing. Found here are 2.3 million or so clones, approximately 95% of them singletons; the top ten hold around 0.4%. Sequencing was performed on naive CD4+ T cells from PBMCs. As to subset: CD45RA+ positively selected. The receptors were sampled from a man between 18 and 29 years old in good health. Some clones in this sample may be carry-over from other donors' samples.

The chain carries TRBV18 and TRBJ1-1; D is unclear. V dropped 4 bases and J dropped 2 bases, with 5 bases sitting between them. From germline, CDR1 is KGHSH and CDR2 LQKENI. CDR3 size: 12 residues. CDR3: CASSLANTEAFF. In DNA form, the CDR3 reads TGTGCCAGCTCACTGGCAAACACTGAAGCTTTCTTT.

The chain recombines TRBV5-5 with TRBJ1-3; 7 bases fit TRBD1. Germline V lookup: CDR1 SGHKS, CDR2 YYEKEE (reference sequence). The trim removed 5 bases at V and 2 bases at J, leaving 4 bases unmatched. This CDR3 is 14 amino acids long. CDR3 loop: CASSHQGAGNTIYF. The CDR3 DNA is TGTGCCAGCAGTCACCAGGGGGCTGGAAACACCATATATTTT.

The chain uses TRBV6-5 and TRBJ1-4; 7 positions match TRBD1. Germline lookup yields CDR1 MNHEY and CDR2 SVGAGI. The CDR3 loop spans 12 amino acids. J lost 6 bases, V lost 6 bases, and 1 base had no gene match. CDR3 DNA sequence: TGTGCCAGCAGGGGACAGTATGAAAAACTGTTTTTT. Encoded protein: CASRGQYEKLFF.

The J gene is TRBJ2-7, the V gene TRBV27; D unresolved. Germline lookup yields CDR1 MNHEY and CDR2 SMNVEV (reference sequence). The length of the CDR3 is 16 residues. V was pared by 4 bases and J by 4 bases, with 20 bases between. The CDR3 DNA reads TGTGCCAGCAGTTCAACTAAGAATGGCCGGCCATACGAGCAGTACTTC. Translated: CASSSTKNGRPYEQYF.

V usage is TRBV5-4 and J usage is TRBJ2-3, with D tentatively TRBD2 (6 bases). The V end lost 7 bases, the J end lost 5 bases, and 17 bases lay between the germline ends. Germline V CDR1 and CDR2: SGHNT, YYREEE (reference sequence). The CDR3 runs to 14 residues. The CDR3: CASRDSKREDTQYF. The CDR3 DNA sequence: TGTGCCAGCCGGGACTCCAAGAGGGAAGATACGCAGTATTTT.

J is TRBJ2-1 and V is TRBV28, with 11 bases that match TRBD2. In germline, CDR1 is MDHEN, CDR2 SYDVKM. V lost 5 bases to trimming and J lost 0 bases; unmatched junction nucleotides: 9. This CDR3 has 18 residues. The CDR3 region has the DNA TGTGCCAGCAGTCCCGCGGGACTAGCGGACGCCTCCTACAATGAGCAGTTCTTC. This gives the protein CASSPAGLADASYNEQFF.

The J gene is TRBJ2-6, the V gene TRBV7-6, with TRBD1 identical over 8 bases. The germline CDR1 and CDR2 sequences are SGHVS and FNYEAQ. V gave up 5 bases and J gave up 3 bases; unmatched junction bases: 12. This CDR3 region has 18 residues. The DNA of the CDR3 is TGTGCCAGCAGCCCGCCCAGGACAGGGCCCAATGGGGCCAACGTCCTGACTTTC. It yields the protein CASSPPRTGPNGANVLTF. The full variable domain, rest sourced from reference TRBV7-6 and TRBJ2-6, is GAGVSQSPRYKVTKRGQDVALRCDPISGHVSLYWYRQALGQGPEFLTYFNYEAQQDKSGLPNDRFSAERPEGSISTLTIQRTEQRDSAMYRCASSPPRTGPNGANVLTFGAGSRLTVL.

The J gene is TRBJ2-7, the V gene TRBV2, with 11 bases aligning to TRBD2. This CDR3 region has 16 residues. Germline-derived CDR1 and CDR2 are SNHLY and FYNNEI. The V and J ends lost 4 bases and 5 bases, in that order; junction bases with no gene match: 10. The DNA for the CDR3 is TGTGCCAGCAGTGGAGGGACTAGCGGACCCAACGACGAGCAGTACTTC. Amino acids: CASSGGTSGPNDEQYF.

The rearrangement links TRBV27 to TRBJ2-7; maybe TRBD1 (6 bases). The CDR3 consists of 16 residues. The V gene's germline CDR1 is MNHEY and CDR2 SMNVEV (reference sequence). Deletions cut 4 bases from V and 0 bases from J, with 16 bases between. Written as DNA, the CDR3 is TGTGCCAGCAGTTCCACCCTCCAGGGGCCCTCCTACGAGCAGTACTTC. Encoded protein: CASSSTLQGPSYEQYF.

In this sample, this clone turned up once. The rearrangement links TRBV4-1 to TRBJ1-5, with 7 bases aligning to TRBD1. V trimming: 5 bases; J trimming: 6 bases; junction bases outside the gene matches: 22. CDR1 and CDR2 (germline): MGHRA, YSYEKL. This CDR3 contains 19 residues. CDR3: CASSVRDSWFAGMGQPQHF. In nucleotides, the CDR3 is TGCGCCAGCAGCGTCAGGGACAGTTGGTTCGCCGGGATGGGTCAGCCCCAGCATTTT.

The chain couples TRBV28 to TRBJ1-6; D remains unclear. V dropped 6 bases and J dropped 9 bases, with 9 bases sitting between them. The CDR3 has 12 amino acids. Germline-derived CDR1 and CDR2 are MDHEN and SYDVKM. CDR3 DNA: TGTGCCAGCAGAGTAGGTGGTTCACCCCTCCACTTT. Its protein product is CASRVGGSPLHF.

The gene calls are TRBV5-1 and TRBJ2-7; 16 bases match TRBD2. V was clipped by 0 bases and J by 7 bases; unmatched bases: 13. The germline CDR1 and CDR2 sequences are SGHRS and YFSETQ. CDR3 length: 19 residues. CDR3 bases: TGCGCCAGCAGCTTGGTAGGGACTAGCGGGAGGGGGGTCGGCTCTGAGCAGTACTTC. It yields the protein CASSLVGTSGRGVGSEQYF.

This clone is a singleton in its sample. V gene TRBV6-5 combines with J gene TRBJ2-1; TRBD1 matches 7 bases. This CDR3 contains 16 residues. V trimming: 2 bases; J trimming: 5 bases; junction bases outside the gene matches: 9. Germline V gene lookup returns CDR1 MNHEY and CDR2 SVGAGI. CDR3 region: CASSYRWQGVNNEQFF. CDR3 in DNA: TGTGCCAGCAGTTACCGTTGGCAGGGGGTAAACAATGAGCAGTTCTTC.

Note on this clone: The identical CDR3 is also encoded by other nucleotide sequences in the sample. The DNA for the CDR3 is TGTGCCATCAGTGAGCAACAGGGAGACTATGGCTACACCTTC. Translation: CAISEQQGDYGYTF. The chain has TRBV10-3 and TRBJ1-2; D is perhaps TRBD1 (6 bases). CDR3 size: 14 residues. Germline values: CDR1 ENHRY, CDR2 SYGVKD. V lost 2 bases and J lost 3, with 10 bases in between.

The rearrangement joins TRBV28 to TRBJ2-7; 8 bases match TRBD2. V trimming: 7 bases; J trimming: 5 bases; junction bases outside the gene matches: 13. Germline V CDR1 and CDR2: MDHEN, SYDVKM. The CDR3 contains 15 residues. The CDR3 spells CASTLGGVSTNEQYF. The CDR3 DNA reads TGTGCCAGCACCCTCGGGGGGGTATCAACGAACGAGCAGTACTTC. The variable domain in full, with the rest retrieved from reference TRBV28 and TRBJ2-7, is DVKVTQSSRYLVKRTGEKVFLECVQDMDHENMFWYRQDPGLGLRLIYFSYDVKMKEKGDIPEGYSVSREKKERFSLILESASTNQTSMYLCASTLGGVSTNEQYFGPGTRLTVT.

V is TRBV19 and J is TRBJ1-4; 9 bases line up with TRBD1. V lost 7 bases, J lost 8 bases, and 5 bases stayed unmatched. There are 13 residues in the CDR3. Germline CDR1 is LNHDA and CDR2 is SQIVND (reference sequence). CDR3 coding DNA: TGTGCCAGTATTCGGACAGGGGAGGAAAAACTGTTTTTT. Translating it yields CASIRTGEEKLFF.

The rearrangement uses TRBV5-6 and TRBJ2-1, with D hard to call. V lost 0 bases to trimming and J lost 1 base, with 14 bases between them. There are 17 residues in the CDR3. The germline V gene has CDR1 SGHDT and CDR2 YYEEEE. The CDR3 nucleotides read TGTGCCAGCAGCTTGGCCTTGAATAGCCATTCCTACAATGAGCAGTTCTTC. Its protein product is CASSLALNSHSYNEQFF.

This clone has a handful of counts. The chain recombines TRBV6-1 with TRBJ1-1; a possible D gene is TRBD1 (5 bases). Germline values: CDR1 MNHNS, CDR2 SASEGT. The V end was cut by 3 bases, the J end by 4 bases, with 12 bases between. This CDR3 contains 14 residues. The CDR3, as DNA: TGTGCCAGCAGTGACGACAGCTTCGGCACTGAAGCTTTCTTT. Its translation is CASSDDSFGTEAFF.

The genes are TRBV28 and TRBJ1-1; D is possibly TRBD1 (6 bases). V shed 5 bases and J shed 2 bases, with 15 bases lying between them. CDR3 length: 15 amino acids. Germline CDR1 MDHEN, CDR2 SYDVKM. This chain's CDR3 is CASSPGGGKNTEAFF. DNA for the CDR3: TGTGCCAGCAGTCCCGGGGGGGGCAAAAACACTGAAGCTTTCTTT.

This chain connects TRBV6-6 to TRBJ1-1; 12 nucleotides match TRBD1. Germline values: CDR1 MNHNY, CDR2 SVGAGI (reference sequence). The CDR3 has 14 residues. Trimming took 4 bases from V and 4 from J; bases not matched to a gene: 1. CDR3 region: CASSWGQGATEAFF. The CDR3 nucleotides read TGTGCCAGCAGTTGGGGACAGGGGGCCACTGAAGCTTTCTTT.

This clone has a handful of counts. This rearrangement joins TRBV30 to TRBJ1-1; D gene uncertain. Trimming pared 4 bases from V and 5 bases from J, leaving 14 bases between. The CDR3 spans 13 residues. From germline, CDR1 is GTSNPN and CDR2 SVGIG (reference sequence). The CDR3 coding sequence is TGTGCCTGGATCCCCCGGTGGGAAACTGAAGCTTTCTTT. As protein: CAWIPRWETEAFF.

The table lists this clone with a count of one. The V gene is TRBV6-5, the J gene TRBJ2-7, with TRBD2 as a possible D gene (5 bases). The CDR3 loop spans 15 amino acids. Trimming took off 6 bases at V and 3 bases at J, with 18 bases between the two ends. The germline V gene has CDR1 MNHEY and CDR2 SVGAGI. The CDR3 here is CASRSAVTPYYEQYF. For the CDR3, the DNA is TGTGCCAGCAGGTCAGCGGTCACTCCTTACTACGAGCAGTACTTC.

The chain couples TRBV6-6 to TRBJ2-2; D uncertain. The CDR3 covers 14 residues. V dropped 2 bases and J dropped 7 bases, with 11 bases sitting between them. Germline V CDR1 and CDR2: MNHNY, SVGAGI (reference sequence). The DNA of the CDR3 is TGTGCCAGCAGTTACGGGCAAATGAACGGGGAGCTGTTTTTT. It translates to CASSYGQMNGELFF.

The chain is built from TRBV28 and TRBJ1-4; TRBD1 aligns across 7 bases. CDR3 length: 16 amino acids. V gave up 7 bases and J gave up 0 bases; unmatched junction bases: 8. CDR1 and CDR2 (germline): MDHEN, SYDVKM. CDR3 sequence reads: CASNPRGGATNEKLFF. The CDR3 region has the DNA TGTGCCAGCAATCCCAGGGGGGGAGCAACTAATGAAAAACTGTTTTTT. The complete variable domain, with remaining parts taken from reference TRBV28 and TRBJ1-4, reads DVKVTQSSRYLVKRTGEKVFLECVQDMDHENMFWYRQDPGLGLRLIYFSYDVKMKEKGDIPEGYSVSREKKERFSLILESASTNQTSMYLCASNPRGGATNEKLFFGSGTQLSVL.

CDR3 nucleotide sequence: TGTGCCAGCAGTGAGGTAGGGGGCACTCAGCCCCAGCATTTT. Its translation: CASSEVGGTQPQHF. The rearrangement links TRBV6-1 to TRBJ1-5, with 7 bases that match TRBD1. CDR1 is MNHNS, CDR2 SASEGT, per germline. V lost 3 bases, J lost 6 bases, and 5 bases stayed unmatched. This CDR3 is built from 14 residues.

The chain has TRBV5-4 and TRBJ2-7, with 9 bases aligning to TRBD1. Per the germline V gene, CDR1 is SGHNT and CDR2 is YYREEE (reference sequence). V was pared by 4 bases and J by 7 bases, with 9 bases of the junction left unmatched. The CDR3 consists of 14 residues. For the CDR3, the DNA is TGTGCCAGCAGCCCGATACAGGGGGCACAAGAGCAGTACTTC. Translated, it gives CASSPIQGAQEQYF.

V is TRBV5-4 and J is TRBJ2-3; 10 bases are shared with TRBD2. J was trimmed by 2 bases and V by 10 bases; bases with no gene match: 7. Germline V gives CDR1 SGHNT, CDR2 YYREEE (reference sequence). This CDR3 comprises 14 residues. The CDR3 DNA follows: TGTGCCGGAAGGACTAGCGGAGCCACAGATACGCAGTATTTT. Amino acids: CAGRTSGATDTQYF.